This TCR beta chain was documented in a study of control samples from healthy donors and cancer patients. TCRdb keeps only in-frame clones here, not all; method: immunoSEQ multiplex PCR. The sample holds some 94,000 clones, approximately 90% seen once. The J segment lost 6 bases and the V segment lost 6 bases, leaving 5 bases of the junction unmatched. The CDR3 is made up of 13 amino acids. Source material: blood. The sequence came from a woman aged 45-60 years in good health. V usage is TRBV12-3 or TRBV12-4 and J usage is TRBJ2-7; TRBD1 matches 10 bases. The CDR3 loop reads CASRGTGAGEQYF. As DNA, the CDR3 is TGTGCCAGCAGGGGGACAGGGGCTGGCGAGCAGTACTTC.